This paragraph covers one T cell receptor beta chain sequence. This sample also contains other DNA sequences that code for the same CDR3. These data originate in a study of blood T cell repertoires in COVID-19. Study-level background: Sites in the United States, Italy and Spain provided acute and convalescent COVID-19 samples.

Sequencing used immunoSEQ multiplex PCR; TCRdb keeps in-frame clones, though not all of them. The profile covers roughly 300,000 clones, with around 87% appearing a single time and around 8% taken by the ten largest. Trimming stripped 1 base from V and 8 bases from J, with 8 bases between. This CDR3 contains 12 residues. Germline V gives CDR1 SEHNR, CDR2 FQNEAQ (reference sequence). Sequencing input: peripheral blood. The sequence came from a woman in her forties or fifties who had recovered from COVID-19. This chain connects TRBV7-9 to TRBJ1-2, with D perhaps TRBD1 (6 bases). The CDR3 sequence is CASSLVDRGYTF. As DNA, the CDR3 is TGTGCCAGCAGCTTAGTGGACAGAGGCTACACCTTC.